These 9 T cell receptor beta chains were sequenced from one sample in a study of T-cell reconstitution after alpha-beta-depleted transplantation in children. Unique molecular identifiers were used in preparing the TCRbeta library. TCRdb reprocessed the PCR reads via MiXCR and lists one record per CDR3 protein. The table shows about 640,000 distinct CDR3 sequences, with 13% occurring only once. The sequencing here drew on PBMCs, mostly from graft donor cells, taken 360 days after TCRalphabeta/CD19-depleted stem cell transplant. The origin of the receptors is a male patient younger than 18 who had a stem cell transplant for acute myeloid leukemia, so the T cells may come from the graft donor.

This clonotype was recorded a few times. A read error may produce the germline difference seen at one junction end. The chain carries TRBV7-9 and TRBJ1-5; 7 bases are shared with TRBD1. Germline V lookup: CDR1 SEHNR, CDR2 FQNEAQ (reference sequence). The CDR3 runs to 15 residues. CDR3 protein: CASSFAETGNHPQHF. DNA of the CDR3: TGTGCCAGCAGCTTCGCCGAGACAGGGAATCATCCCCAGCATTTT.

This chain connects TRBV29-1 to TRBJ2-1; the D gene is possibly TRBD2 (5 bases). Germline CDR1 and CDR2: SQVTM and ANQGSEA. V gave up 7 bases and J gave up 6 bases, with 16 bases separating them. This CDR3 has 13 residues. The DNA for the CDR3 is TGCAGCGCTTTAGCGAGCCCGTCCAATGAGCAGTTCTTC. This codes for CSALASPSNEQFF.

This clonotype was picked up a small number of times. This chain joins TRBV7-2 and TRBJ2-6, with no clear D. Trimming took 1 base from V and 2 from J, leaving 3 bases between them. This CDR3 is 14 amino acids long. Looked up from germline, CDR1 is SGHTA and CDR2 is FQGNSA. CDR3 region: CASSLDPGANVLTF. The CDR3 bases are TGTGCCAGCAGCTTAGACCCTGGGGCCAACGTCCTGACTTTC.

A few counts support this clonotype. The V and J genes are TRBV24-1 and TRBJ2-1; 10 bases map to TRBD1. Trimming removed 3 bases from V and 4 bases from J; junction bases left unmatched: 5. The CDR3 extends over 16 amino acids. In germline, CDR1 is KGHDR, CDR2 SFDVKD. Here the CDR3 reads CATSDQTGGSYNEQFF. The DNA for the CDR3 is TGTGCCACCAGTGATCAGACAGGGGGCAGTTACAATGAGCAGTTCTTC.

CDR3 DNA sequence: TGTGCCAGTAGTGCCGGACAGGGGCTCGGGGAGCTGTTTTTT. Its protein product is CASSAGQGLGELFF. This sequence joins TRBV19 and TRBJ2-2; TRBD1 matches 9 bases. This CDR3 is 14 amino acids long. The germline V gene encodes CDR1 LNHDA and CDR2 SQIVND (reference sequence). The trim removed 5 bases at V and 7 bases at J, leaving 5 bases unmatched.

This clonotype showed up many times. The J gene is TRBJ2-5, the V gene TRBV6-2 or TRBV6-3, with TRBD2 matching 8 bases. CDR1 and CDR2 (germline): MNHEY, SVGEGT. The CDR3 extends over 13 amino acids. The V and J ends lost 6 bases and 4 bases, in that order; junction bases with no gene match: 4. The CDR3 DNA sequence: TGTGCCAGCAGACGAAGCGGGGGAGAGACCCAGTACTTC. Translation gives CASRRSGGETQYF.

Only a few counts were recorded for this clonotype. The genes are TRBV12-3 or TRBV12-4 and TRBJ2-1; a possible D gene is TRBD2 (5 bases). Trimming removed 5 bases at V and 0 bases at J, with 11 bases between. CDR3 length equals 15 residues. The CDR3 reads CASSRTASSYNEQFF. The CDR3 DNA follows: TGTGCCAGCAGTCGGACTGCGAGCTCCTACAATGAGCAGTTCTTC.

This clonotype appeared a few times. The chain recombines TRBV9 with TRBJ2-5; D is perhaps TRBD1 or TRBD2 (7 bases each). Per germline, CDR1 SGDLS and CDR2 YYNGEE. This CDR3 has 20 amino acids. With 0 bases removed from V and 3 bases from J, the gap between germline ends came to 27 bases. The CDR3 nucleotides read TGTGCCAGCAGCGTAGAGGGACAGAATCTAGGAGCGGGAACCGAAGAGACCCAGTACTTC. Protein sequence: CASSVEGQNLGAGTEETQYF.

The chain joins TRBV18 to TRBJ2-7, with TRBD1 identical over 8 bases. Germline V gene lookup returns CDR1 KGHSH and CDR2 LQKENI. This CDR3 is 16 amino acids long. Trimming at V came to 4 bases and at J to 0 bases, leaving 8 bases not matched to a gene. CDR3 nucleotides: TGTGCCAGCTCACGTGCAACAGGGGGGAGCTCCTACGAGCAGTACTTC. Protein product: CASSRATGGSSYEQYF.